What follows are 24 T cell receptor beta chains derived from one specimen sequenced in a study of PD-1 blockade in classical Hodgkin lymphoma (dated by TCRdb to 2020 to 2021). The sample's time point, from its label and the paper: cycle 4 day 1 (C4D1), after 5 to 7 weeks of nivolumab. Every trial patient had relapsed after autologous stem cell transplantation, and cohorts A, B and C differed in prior brentuximab vedotin exposure. CD4+ T cells were purified from thawed PBMCs by magnetic negative selection with a Miltenyi CD4+ T cell isolation kit. Library generation was performed with the immunoSEQ multiplex PCR assay. TCRdb obtained this table from immuneACCESS and retained in-frame rearrangements with V and J assigned. These tables miss some clones; where compared with another copy, unresolved V genes account for less than half of the shortfall, and the remainder is unexplained. The sample table contains about 17,000 clones; only one count was recorded for more than 60% of them. The ten biggest clones cover around 1.9% of the sample.

The material sequenced was CD4+ T cells from blood, taken before the fourth cycle of nivolumab. The receptors come from a human donor with classical Hodgkin lymphoma.

This clone appeared a single time. The chain combines TRBV6-1 with TRBJ1-5; D remains unclear. The CDR3 runs 15 residues. Trimming pared 2 bases from V and 6 bases from J, leaving 14 bases between. Germline V gene sequence: CDR1 MNHNS, CDR2 SASEGT. The CDR3 region is CASSEMMGSSQPQHF. The CDR3 nucleotides are TGTGCCAGCAGTGAAATGATGGGTTCAAGTCAGCCCCAGCATTTT.

V is TRBV7-9 and J is TRBJ1-5; D ambiguous. The V end lost 5 bases, the J end lost 0 bases, and 14 bases lay between the germline ends. Looked up from germline, CDR1 is SEHNR and CDR2 is FQNEAQ (reference sequence). The CDR3 is made up of 16 amino acids. The CDR3 reads CASSMRPFLSNQPQHF. CDR3 nucleotide sequence: TGTGCCAGCAGCATGCGCCCCTTTCTTAGCAATCAGCCCCAGCATTTT.

The rearrangement uses TRBV6-1 and TRBJ2-2; no clear D. CDR3 size: 12 residues. CDR1 and CDR2 (germline): MNHNS, SASEGT. Deletions cut 8 bases from V and 7 bases from J, with 11 bases between. The CDR3 DNA is TGTGCCAGCGGATTCGCGGTCGGGGAGCTGTTTTTT. Translating gives CASGFAVGELFF.

The chain uses TRBV6-4 and TRBJ2-2; no firm D call. The CDR3 consists of 15 residues. With 3 bases removed from V and 0 bases from J, the gap between germline ends came to 8 bases. Germline V gene lookup returns CDR1 MRHNA and CDR2 SNTAGT. CDR3 nucleotide sequence: TGTGCCAGCAGTGATCCTGGGTCGAACACCGGGGAGCTGTTTTTT. It codes for CASSDPGSNTGELFF.

This chain links TRBV28 with TRBJ1-1, with no clear D. V dropped 6 bases and J dropped 7 bases, with 15 bases sitting between them. The germline CDR1 and CDR2 sequences are MDHEN and SYDVKM. The length of the CDR3 is 13 residues. CDR3 amino acids: CASRLHGRVEAFF. The CDR3 bases are TGTGCCAGCAGACTTCACGGCCGGGTTGAAGCTTTCTTT.

The table lists this clone with a count of one. V is TRBV15 and J is TRBJ2-5, with 7 nucleotides matching TRBD2. V lost 4 bases, J lost 5 bases, and 7 bases stayed unmatched. Germline loops: CDR1 LNHNV, CDR2 YYDKDF (reference sequence). CDR3 length: 14 residues. The CDR3 DNA is TGTGCCACCAGCAAGCTCGGGACTACGGAGACCCAGTACTTC. Protein: CATSKLGTTETQYF.

This clone was seen only once. The chain recombines TRBV5-1 with TRBJ2-5; no firm D call. This CDR3 has 11 amino acids. The V gene lost 0 bases and the J gene lost 11 bases, with 8 bases spanning the gap. CDR1 and CDR2 from the germline V gene are SGHRS and YFSETQ. The CDR3: CASSLGREQYF. CDR3 nucleotide sequence: TGCGCCAGCAGCTTGGGGCGAGAGCAGTACTTC.

The V gene is TRBV5-1, the J gene TRBJ2-3; 8 positions match TRBD2. After removal of 2 bases from V and 7 bases from J, the junction contained 9 bases not matched to a gene. This CDR3 comprises 15 residues. The germline gives CDR1 SGHRS, CDR2 YFSETQ. This CDR3 reads CASSLGSGTTYTQYF. The CDR3 DNA is TGCGCCAGCAGCTTAGGTAGCGGGACCACTTATACGCAGTATTTT.

The CDR3 DNA reads TGCGCCAGCAGCTCCCCGGGACAAACCTACGAGCAGTACTTC. This codes for CASSSPGQTYEQYF. The gene calls are TRBV5-1 and TRBJ2-7, with TRBD1 as a possible D gene (6 bases). Germline lookup yields CDR1 SGHRS and CDR2 YFSETQ. V shed 3 bases and J shed 2 bases, with 12 bases lying between them. The CDR3 extends over 14 amino acids.

This clone has just a few counts. V and J are TRBV14 and TRBJ2-5, with D possibly TRBD2 on 6 matching bases. The CDR3 has 14 amino acids. Trimming removed 4 bases from V and 4 bases from J, with 13 bases in between. Germline V gene data show CDR1 as SGHDN and CDR2 as FVKESK. The CDR3 region is CASSPLAGGETQYF. The CDR3 region has the DNA TGTGCCAGCAGCCCCCTAGCCGGGGGAGAGACCCAGTACTTC.

This clone was recorded a few times. The V gene is TRBV27, the J gene TRBJ1-1; D gene unclear. CDR3 length: 15 residues. CDR1 and CDR2 (germline): MNHEY, SMNVEV (reference sequence). V dropped 5 bases and J dropped 3 bases, with 16 bases sitting between them. CDR3 sequence: CASSRRVMGHTEAFF. DNA for the CDR3: TGTGCCAGCAGTCGAAGGGTGATGGGCCACACTGAAGCTTTCTTT.

The chain recombines TRBV5-1 with TRBJ2-5; D ambiguous. CDR1 is SGHRS and CDR2 is YFSETQ in the germline V gene. The length of the CDR3 is 13 residues. V was shortened by 0 bases and J by 2 bases, with 5 bases between the two germline ends. The CDR3 loop is CASSLGYQETQYF. The CDR3 nucleotides are TGCGCCAGCAGCTTGGGTTATCAAGAGACCCAGTACTTC.

The rearrangement uses TRBV6-5 and TRBJ1-1; 8 bases align to TRBD1. Germline V gives CDR1 MNHEY, CDR2 SVGAGI. V shed 2 bases and J 2 bases; nucleotides not matched to a gene: 7. CDR3 size: 16 residues. Written as DNA, the CDR3 is TGTGCCAGCAGTTACACCGCCAGGGGGCGCAACACTGAAGCTTTCTTT. Translating gives CASSYTARGRNTEAFF.

This chain uses TRBV7-9 with TRBJ2-5; D gene unclear. The CDR3 length is 10 residues. With 4 bases removed from V and 4 bases from J, the gap between germline ends came to 1 base. In germline, CDR1 is SEHNR, CDR2 FQNEAQ (reference sequence). This CDR3 is CASSSETQYF. DNA for the CDR3: TGTGCCAGCAGCTCAGAGACCCAGTACTTC.

The CDR3: CASRGQGVTVTGELFF. CDR3 nucleotides: TGTGCCAGTAGGGGACAGGGGGTCACGGTCACCGGGGAGCTGTTTTTT. The gene calls are TRBV19 and TRBJ2-2, with 11 bases lining up with TRBD1. Germline CDR1 LNHDA, CDR2 SQIVND (reference sequence). This CDR3 region has 16 residues. V shed 6 bases, J shed 4 bases, and the junction held 7 bases outside the gene matches. The full variable domain, rest sourced from reference TRBV19 and TRBJ2-2, is DGGITQSPKYLFRKEGQNVTLSCEQNLNHDAMYWYRQDPGQGLRLIYYSQIVNDFQKGDIAEGYSVSREKKESFPLTVTSAQKNPTAFYLCASRGQGVTVTGELFFGEGSRLTVL.

Relative to its sample, this clone is large. The genes are TRBV6-5 and TRBJ2-7; D unclear. Trimming took off 6 bases at V and 0 bases at J, with 15 bases between the two ends. Germline CDR1 MNHEY, CDR2 SVGAGI. The CDR3 spans 15 residues. This CDR3 is CASSPSLGSSYEQYF. In DNA, the CDR3 is TGTGCCAGCAGCCCATCGTTGGGAAGCTCCTACGAGCAGTACTTC.

The chain employs TRBV2 and TRBJ2-3, with D hard to call. The CDR3 spans 14 residues. V shed 4 bases and J shed 0 bases, with 8 bases lying between them. Germline CDR1 is SNHLY and CDR2 is FYNNEI. CDR3 sequence reads: CASSGRISTDTQYF. The DNA for the CDR3 is TGTGCCAGCAGTGGGCGAATTAGCACAGATACGCAGTATTTT.

The chain joins TRBV7-9 to TRBJ2-1; 12 bases are shared with TRBD1. Unmatched junction bases numbered 3, after V lost 8 bases and J lost 1 base. Germline CDR1 is SEHNR and CDR2 is FQNEAQ (reference sequence). This CDR3 is built from 15 residues. The CDR3 sequence is CASGTGGSSYNEQFF. As DNA, the CDR3 is TGTGCCAGCGGGACAGGGGGCAGTTCCTACAATGAGCAGTTCTTC.

The V call is TRBV28, the J call TRBJ1-3; the D is unclear. The CDR3 contains 12 residues. The V gene lost 5 bases and the J gene lost 6 bases, with 8 bases spanning the gap. Germline V CDR1 and CDR2: MDHEN, SYDVKM. The CDR3 sequence is CASSTLPNTIYF. The CDR3 coding sequence is TGTGCCAGCAGTACCCTCCCAAACACCATATATTTT.

This clone occurred once. The chain carries TRBV11-2 and TRBJ1-2; D unresolved. The germline CDR1 and CDR2 sequences are SGHAT and FQNNGV. This CDR3 is 14 amino acids long. Deletions cut 8 bases from V and 4 bases from J, with 17 bases between. CDR3: CASAHLGISYGYTF. The CDR3 DNA reads TGTGCCAGCGCCCATTTGGGTATTTCCTATGGCTACACCTTC.

In DNA form, the CDR3 reads TGTGCCAGCAGTGAAGAGGGTTTCCAGCCCCAGCATTTT. Residues: CASSEEGFQPQHF. The V and J genes are TRBV6-1 and TRBJ1-5; D remains ambiguous. Germline V gene sequence: CDR1 MNHNS, CDR2 SASEGT. The CDR3 loop spans 13 amino acids. Trimming left V 1 base short and J 7 bases short, with 8 bases between.

This chain links TRBV11-2 with TRBJ2-7; TRBD1 agrees at 8 bases. The CDR3 totals 15 residues. Germline values: CDR1 SGHAT, CDR2 FQNNGV. After removal of 1 base from V and 4 bases from J, the junction contained 6 bases not matched to a gene. CDR3 nucleotides: TGTGCCAGCAGCTTAGGGTCAGGGGGCGCGTACGAGCAGTACTTC. Its protein is CASSLGSGGAYEQYF.

The chain employs TRBV5-1 and TRBJ2-2, with 8 bases fitting TRBD1. CDR3 length equals 15 residues. Germline assignment: CDR1 SGHRS and CDR2 YFSETQ. Unmatched junction bases numbered 7, after V lost 4 bases and J lost 5 bases. CDR3 sequence: CASSPGTGGTGELFF. The CDR3 DNA reads TGCGCCAGCAGCCCGGGCACAGGGGGAACCGGGGAGCTGTTTTTT.

The gene calls are TRBV19 and TRBJ1-2; no clear D. Trimming pared 4 bases from V and 7 bases from J, leaving 7 bases between. CDR1 and CDR2 (germline): LNHDA, SQIVND (reference sequence). The CDR3 loop spans 11 amino acids. This chain's CDR3 is CASSRTGGYTF. CDR3 in DNA: TGTGCCAGTAGTAGGACGGGTGGCTACACCTTC.